This T cell receptor (beta chain) was recovered during a study of cytomegalovirus exposure and HLA in healthy donors. Study results and caveats: Altogether, around 160 TCR beta chains were recorded as cytomegalovirus-associated.

Germline CDR1 is KGHSH and CDR2 is LQKENI. The CDR3 spans 15 residues. V was pared by 2 bases and J by 1 base, with 9 bases between. Details on this clone: Its antigen remains unidentified.

The PCR ran on 60 Vbeta and 13 Jbeta primers. Measured with immunoSEQ multiplex PCR; TCRdb has only the in-frame clones, and not every one. The data show about 250,000 clones, with about 93% seen just once and 1.5% to 2% held by the top ten. The sequence was obtained from a girl aged 2-9 years in good health and CMV-seronegative. V is TRBV18 and J is TRBJ2-1; perhaps TRBD2 as D (6 bases). The sequenced material came from PBMCs. Here the CDR3 reads CASSPSGSSYNEQFF. The CDR3 nucleotides are TGTGCCAGCTCACCAAGCGGGTCGTCCTACAATGAGCAGTTCTTC.